A single T cell receptor beta chain is shown here with its context. TCRdb itself ran the 5' RACE reads through MiXCR, one entry per CDR3 protein. The table records about 530,000 distinct CDR3 sequences, 13% to 15% of them present only once. Trimming removed 1 base at V and 7 bases at J, with 16 bases between. The CDR3 runs to 15 residues. Looked up from germline, CDR1 is KGHSH and CDR2 is LQKENI. This sample was taken from a study of identical twins. Another study also made use of these data, one on yellow fever vaccine responses in identical twins.

The clonotype comes from a woman aged 18-29 years in good health. The chain carries TRBV18 and TRBJ2-5; D possibly corresponds to TRBD2 (6 bases). Input material: CD4+ T cells sorted from blood. This CDR3 reads CASSPRGAVEGTQYF. The CDR3 DNA sequence: TGTGCCAGCTCACCACGTGGGGCAGTGGAGGGGACCCAGTACTTC.